The 4 T cell receptor beta chains listed next were all sequenced from one sample in a study of blood T cell repertoires in COVID-19. Method: immunoSEQ multiplex PCR; TCRdb's copy keeps in-frame clones and lacks some. This table has fewer than 200,000 clones, 80% to 95% appearing once. Sequencing was done on a sample of peripheral blood. These receptors all come from a young man with COVID-19, enrolled during active disease.

The chain has TRBV12-5 and TRBJ2-2, with 7 bases identical to TRBD2. Germline assignment: CDR1 LGHNT and CDR2 FRNRAP. The CDR3 sequence is 17 residues long. J gave up 0 bases and V 0 bases, and 4 bases lay outside the gene matches. This chain's CDR3 is CASGLVGLAANTGELFF. CDR3 bases: TGTGCTAGTGGTTTGGTAGGCCTAGCGGCGAACACCGGGGAGCTGTTTTTT. The variable domain in full, completed from reference TRBV12-5 and TRBJ2-2, reads DARVTQTPRHKVTEMGQEVTMRCQPILGHNTVFWYRQTMMQGLELLAYFRNRAPLDDSGMPKDRFSAEMPDATLATLKIQPSEPRDSAVYFCASGLVGLAANTGELFFGEGSRLTVL.

The chain carries TRBV5-1 and TRBJ2-3; 10 bases fit TRBD2. This CDR3 has 14 amino acids. The junction had 0 bases not matched to a gene; V was cut back by 0 bases and J by 5 bases. Looked up from germline, CDR1 is SGHRS and CDR2 is YFSETQ. In nucleotides, the CDR3 is TGCGCCAGCAGCTTGGGACTAGCGGGAGATACGCAGTATTTT. It yields the protein CASSLGLAGDTQYF.

The chain uses TRBV10-3 and TRBJ1-5, with D possibly matching TRBD1 (5 bases). The CDR3 runs 12 residues. V gave up 6 bases and J gave up 3 bases, with 6 bases separating them. Germline V CDR1 and CDR2: ENHRY, SYGVKD. CDR3 sequence (DNA): TGTGCCATCAGGGACAACAATCAGCCCCAGCATTTT. Translated: CAIRDNNQPQHF.

The J gene is TRBJ1-1, the V gene TRBV2, with 11 bases identical to TRBD1. CDR1 is SNHLY and CDR2 is FYNNEI in the germline V gene. The CDR3 has 14 residues. With 6 bases clipped from V and 7 bases from J, the junction kept 7 bases outside the gene matches. The CDR3 nucleotides are TGTGCCAGCAGGGGCCGGGACAGGGGGATTGAAGCTTTCTTT. Its translation: CASRGRDRGIEAFF.